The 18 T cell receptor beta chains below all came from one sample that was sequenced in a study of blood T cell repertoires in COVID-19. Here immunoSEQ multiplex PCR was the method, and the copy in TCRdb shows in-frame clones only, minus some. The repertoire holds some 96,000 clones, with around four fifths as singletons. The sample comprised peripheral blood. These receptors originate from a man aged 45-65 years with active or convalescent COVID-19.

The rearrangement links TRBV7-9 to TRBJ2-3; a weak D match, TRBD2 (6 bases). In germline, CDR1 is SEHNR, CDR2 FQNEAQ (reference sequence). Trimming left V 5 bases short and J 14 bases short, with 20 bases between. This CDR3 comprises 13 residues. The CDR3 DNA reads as TGTGCCAGCAGCGCCACAACCCAATCTAGCGCGTATTTT. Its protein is CASSATTQSSAYF.

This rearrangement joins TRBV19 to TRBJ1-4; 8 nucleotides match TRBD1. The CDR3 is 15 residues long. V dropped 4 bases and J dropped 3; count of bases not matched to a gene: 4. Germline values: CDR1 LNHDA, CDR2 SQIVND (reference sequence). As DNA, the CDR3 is TGTGCCAGTAGTACCGGACAGGGTCCTAATGAAAAACTGTTTTTT. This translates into CASSTGQGPNEKLFF.

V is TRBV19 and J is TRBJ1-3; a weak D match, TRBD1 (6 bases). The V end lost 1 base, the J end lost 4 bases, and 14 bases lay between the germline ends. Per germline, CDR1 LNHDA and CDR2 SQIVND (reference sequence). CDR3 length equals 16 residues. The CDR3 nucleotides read TGTGCCAGTAGTATAGGCCCAGGGGCAGTCGGAAACACCATATATTTT. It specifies CASSIGPGAVGNTIYF.

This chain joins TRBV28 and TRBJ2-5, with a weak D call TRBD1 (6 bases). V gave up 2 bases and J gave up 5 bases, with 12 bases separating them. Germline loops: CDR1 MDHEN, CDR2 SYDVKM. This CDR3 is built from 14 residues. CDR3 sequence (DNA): TGTGCCAGCAGTTTAACACAGGGATGGGAGACCCAGTACTTC. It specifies CASSLTQGWETQYF.

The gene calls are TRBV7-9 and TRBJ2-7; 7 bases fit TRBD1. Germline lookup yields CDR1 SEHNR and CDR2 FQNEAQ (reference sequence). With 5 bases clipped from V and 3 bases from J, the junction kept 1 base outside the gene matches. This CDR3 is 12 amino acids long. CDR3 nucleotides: TGTGCCAGCAGCCCAGGGGGCTACGAGCAGTACTTC. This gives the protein CASSPGGYEQYF.

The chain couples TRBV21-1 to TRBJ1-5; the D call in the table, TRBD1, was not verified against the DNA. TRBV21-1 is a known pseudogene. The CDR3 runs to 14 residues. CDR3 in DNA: TGTGCCAGCAAAAGACAGGGTGACAATCAGCCCCAGCATTTT. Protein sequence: CASKRQGDNQPQHF.

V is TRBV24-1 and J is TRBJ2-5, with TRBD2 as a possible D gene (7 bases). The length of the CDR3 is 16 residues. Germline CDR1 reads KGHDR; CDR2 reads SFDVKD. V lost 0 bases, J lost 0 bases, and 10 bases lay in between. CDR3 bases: TGTGCCACCAGTGATTTGAGGGGGGGGTACCAAGAGACCCAGTACTTC. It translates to CATSDLRGGYQETQYF.

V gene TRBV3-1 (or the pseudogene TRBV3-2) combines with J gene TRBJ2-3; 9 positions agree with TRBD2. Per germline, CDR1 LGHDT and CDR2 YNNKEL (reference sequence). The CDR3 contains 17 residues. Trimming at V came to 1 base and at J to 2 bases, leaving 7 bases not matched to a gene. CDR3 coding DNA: TGTGCCAGCAGCCAAGTGGAACTAGCGGGTTTCACAGATACGCAGTATTTT. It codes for CASSQVELAGFTDTQYF.

As DNA, the CDR3 is TGTGCCAGCATGCGGGACAGGGGGCATGGGGTAGGAGAGACCCAGTACTTC. Residues: CASMRDRGHGVGETQYF. This chain uses TRBV2 with TRBJ2-5; 12 bases are a match to TRBD1. Trimming removed 7 bases from V and 4 bases from J; junction bases left unmatched: 13. The CDR3 covers 17 residues. Germline CDR1 reads SNHLY; CDR2 reads FYNNEI.

This chain's CDR3 is CASSPPGSNQPQHF. The CDR3 DNA sequence: TGTGCCAGCTCACCTCCGGGGAGCAATCAGCCCCAGCATTTT. The chain employs TRBV18 and TRBJ1-5, with D uncertain. The CDR3 length is 14 residues. The germline V gene encodes CDR1 KGHSH and CDR2 LQKENI. V was shortened by 3 bases and J by 1 base, with 7 bases between the two germline ends.

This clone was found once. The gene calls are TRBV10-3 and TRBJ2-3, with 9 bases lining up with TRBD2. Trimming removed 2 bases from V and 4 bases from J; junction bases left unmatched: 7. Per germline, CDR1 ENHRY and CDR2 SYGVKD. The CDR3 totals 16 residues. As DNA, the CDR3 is TGTGCCATCAGTGAGGGAATAGCGGGAGTGCCAGATACGCAGTATTTT. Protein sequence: CAISEGIAGVPDTQYF.

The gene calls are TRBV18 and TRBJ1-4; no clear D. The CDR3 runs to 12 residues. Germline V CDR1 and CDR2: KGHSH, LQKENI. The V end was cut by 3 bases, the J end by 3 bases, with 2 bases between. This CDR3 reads CASSPSNEKLFF. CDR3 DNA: TGTGCCAGCTCACCCTCTAATGAAAAACTGTTTTTT.

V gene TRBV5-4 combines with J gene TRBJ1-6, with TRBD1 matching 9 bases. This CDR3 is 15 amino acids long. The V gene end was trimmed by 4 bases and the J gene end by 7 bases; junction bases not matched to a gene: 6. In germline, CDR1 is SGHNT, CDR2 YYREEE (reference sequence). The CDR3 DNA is TGTGCCAGCAGCGGGACAGGGCAGGGAAATTCACCCCTCCACTTT. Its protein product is CASSGTGQGNSPLHF.

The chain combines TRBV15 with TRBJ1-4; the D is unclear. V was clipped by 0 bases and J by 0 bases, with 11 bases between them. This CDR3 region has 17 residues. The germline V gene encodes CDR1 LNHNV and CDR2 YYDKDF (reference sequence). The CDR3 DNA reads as TGTGCCACCAGCAGAGATCCGGGTTTGGCAACTAATGAAAAACTGTTTTTT. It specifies CATSRDPGLATNEKLFF.

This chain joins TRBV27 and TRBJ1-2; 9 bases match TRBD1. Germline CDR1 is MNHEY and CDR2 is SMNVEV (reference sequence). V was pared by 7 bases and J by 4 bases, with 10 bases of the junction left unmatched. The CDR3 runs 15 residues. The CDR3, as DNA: TGTGCCAGCACCCTAGACAGGGGGAGTAGCTATGGCTACACCTTC. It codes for CASTLDRGSSYGYTF.

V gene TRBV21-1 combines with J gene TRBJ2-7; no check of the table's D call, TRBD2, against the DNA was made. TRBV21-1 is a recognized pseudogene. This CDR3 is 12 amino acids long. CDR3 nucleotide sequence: TGTGCCAGCAGCAAAGTATTCTACGAGCAGTACTTC. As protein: CASSKVFYEQYF.

The CDR3 DNA follows: TGTGCCAGTACACAGGGGTTCCAATTGAGCGGGGAGCTGTTTTTT. Translation gives CASTQGFQLSGELFF. V gene TRBV19 combines with J gene TRBJ2-2; 7 bases are shared with TRBD1. V was clipped by 7 bases and J by 7 bases; unmatched bases: 12. From germline, CDR1 is LNHDA and CDR2 SQIVND (reference sequence). The CDR3 is made up of 15 amino acids.

CDR3 in amino acids: CASRIEMNEQFF. The CDR3 bases are TGTGCCAGCAGAATCGAGATGAATGAGCAGTTCTTC. The chain combines TRBV28 with TRBJ2-1; D is undetermined. In germline, CDR1 is MDHEN, CDR2 SYDVKM. This CDR3 is 12 amino acids long. V was pared by 6 bases and J by 7 bases, with 10 bases between.